This T cell receptor beta chain derives from a study of CD8+CD57+ T cells in acquired aplastic anemia. V lost 3 bases and J 4 bases, leaving 16 bases between the germline ends. Germline loops: CDR1 DFQATT, CDR2 SNEGSKA (reference sequence). This CDR3 comprises 14 residues. This clonotype was observed a few times. The antigen is unknown. TCR beta VDJ and CDR3 profiles were obtained from a genomic DNA template. A single record per CDR3 protein comes from TCRdb applying MiXCR to the reads. The data show 150,000 to 200,000 distinct CDR3 sequences, around 60% seen once. General study findings and limits: Overlap between patients and controls comprised about 30 CD8+ CDR3 sequences.

The receptor comes from a human donor in good health. Sequences were obtained from sorted CD4+, CD8+, or CD8+CD57+ T cells (not recorded which) from PBMCs. The chain employs TRBV20-1 and TRBJ2-7, with D possibly TRBD1 on 6 matching bases. CDR3 nucleotides: TGCAGTGCTAGTCCCCAGGACAGACCGTACGAGCAGTACTTC. It is translated as CSASPQDRPYEQYF.